Here is one T cell receptor (beta chain) with its context. Germline V gene sequence: CDR1 LGHDT, CDR2 YNNKEL (reference sequence). This CDR3 is 19 amino acids long. The ends lost 0 bases at V and 5 bases at J; junction bases unmatched: 17. The table came from immunoSEQ multiplex PCR; TCRdb's copy has only in-frame clones and leaves some out. The sample yields about 300,000 clones, roughly nine tenths seen once. The sample is drawn from a study of blood T cell repertoires in COVID-19. Specimen: peripheral blood. The source of this sequence is a woman aged 25 to 45 with COVID-19, enrolled during active disease. The chain has TRBV3-1 (or the pseudogene TRBV3-2) and TRBJ1-2, with TRBD1 matching over 8 bases. This CDR3 is CASSQEIGRGREEGYGYTF. The CDR3 DNA reads as TGTGCCAGCAGCCAAGAAATCGGCAGGGGGCGCGAGGAAGGATATGGCTACACCTTC.